This T cell receptor beta chain was sequenced for a study of regulatory T cells in long-lasting Graves disease. Regarding the study as a whole: Among the persistent patients, some 2,900 public clonotypes were shared, more than the approximately 1,000 shared among new patients.

The time point was: newly diagnosed GD, antithyroid drugs for less than 3 months. The TCR library was made from RNA extracted from PBMCs. This clonotype has only a few counts. Its matching antigen is unknown. Building of the TCR beta libraries involved iRepertoire HTBI primers and Arm-PCR of CDR3 regions. Each CDR3 protein gets one entry after TCRdb re-called the multiplex PCR reads with MiXCR. Of around 240,000 distinct CDR3 sequences in the sample, about 18% were seen once. There are 14 residues in the CDR3. V lost 5 bases, J lost 7 bases, and 7 bases stayed unmatched. Germline lookup yields CDR1 LNHDA and CDR2 SQIVND (reference sequence). This same sample was also part of a study on T cells in Graves' hyperthyroidism and ophthalmopathy. According to that study: Each diagnosis was grounded in clinical symptoms, serum thyroxine and TRAb, thyroid ultrasound, and orbital computed tomography. The TCR CDR3 was amplified in a first-round RT-PCR using the HTBI primer set. Peripheral blood also featured most of the thyroid clonotypes expanded above 0.001.

Sequenced material: peripheral blood mononuclear cells (PBMCs), taken at new diagnosis, from a patient treated with antithyroid drugs. This TCR derives from a woman aged 30 to 39 with Graves disease. The chain combines TRBV19 with TRBJ2-2; TRBD1 aligns across 7 bases. DNA for the CDR3: TGTGCCAGTAGTGGGGGACAGCATAACGGGGAGCTGTTTTTT. Translating it yields CASSGGQHNGELFF.